Included here is one T cell receptor beta chain sequence, with context. This specimen comes from a study of CD8 T cells in Susac syndrome. After extraction with the RNeasy kit, roughly 0.5 to 1 ug of the RNA was reverse transcribed using random hexamers. The TCR beta CDR3 was amplified by immunoSEQ multiplex PCR across 54 Vbeta, 13 Jbeta. TCRdb ran MiXCR on the immunoSEQ multiplex PCR reads and lists one entry per CDR3 protein. The data hold 140,000 or so distinct CDR3 sequences, with approximately 95% observed a single time. Sequencing of TCR beta drew on CD8+ and CD4+ T cells from blood. Negative isolation was applied to CD8+ and CD4+ T cells, and FACS enrichment was applied to TEMRA cells. The CDR3 is 15 amino acids. CDR1 SQVTM and CDR2 ANQGSEA come from the germline V gene. V lost 5 bases to trimming and J lost 1 base; unmatched junction nucleotides: 7.

The chain uses TRBV29-1 and TRBJ2-5; 10 bases fit TRBD2. The specimen sequenced was CD4+ T cells from PBMCs. The clonotype originates from a human donor with multiple sclerosis. CDR3 protein: CSVRPGLASQETQYF. The CDR3 DNA reads as TGCAGCGTTCGACCGGGACTAGCGAGCCAAGAGACCCAGTACTTC.